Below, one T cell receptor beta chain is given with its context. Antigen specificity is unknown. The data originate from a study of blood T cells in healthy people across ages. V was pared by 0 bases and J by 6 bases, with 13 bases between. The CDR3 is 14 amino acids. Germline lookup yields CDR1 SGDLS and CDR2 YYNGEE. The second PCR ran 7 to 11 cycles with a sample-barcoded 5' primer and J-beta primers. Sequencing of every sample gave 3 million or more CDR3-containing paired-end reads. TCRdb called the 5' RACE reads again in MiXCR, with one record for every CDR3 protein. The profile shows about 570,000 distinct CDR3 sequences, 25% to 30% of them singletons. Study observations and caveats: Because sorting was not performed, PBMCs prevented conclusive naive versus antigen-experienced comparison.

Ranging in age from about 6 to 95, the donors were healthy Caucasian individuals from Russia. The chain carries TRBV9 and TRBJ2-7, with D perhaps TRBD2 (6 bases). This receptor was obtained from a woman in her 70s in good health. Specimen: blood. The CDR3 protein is CASSVGLEWTEQYF. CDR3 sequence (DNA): TGTGCCAGCAGCGTAGGACTAGAGTGGACCGAGCAGTACTTC.